Each of the 22 T cell receptor beta chains below was sequenced from the same sample in a study of beta chain features in type 1 diabetes. All of the isolated RNA was reverse transcribed, so expressed TCRB transcripts were sequenced. Assay used: immunoSEQ multiplex PCR; TCRdb lists only in-frame clones, some missing. The table shows hundreds of thousands of clones, with roughly a sixth occurring only once. The sequenced sample consisted of naive CD4+ T cells from blood. The receptors here all came from a man aged 18 to 35 in good health.

This clone was seen a handful of times. The V and J genes are TRBV19 and TRBJ1-2, with D possibly being TRBD1 (6 bases). The ends were cut back, 7 bases at V and 1 base at J, with 13 bases in the middle. This CDR3 contains 14 residues. Germline V gene lookup returns CDR1 LNHDA and CDR2 SQIVND (reference sequence). CDR3 protein: CASTPTRGNYGYTF. CDR3 coding DNA: TGTGCCAGTACCCCCACCAGGGGTAACTATGGCTACACCTTC.

This clone turned up a few times. The CDR3 DNA reads TGCAGCGTTGTATCGCTCGCCGAGGCTTTCTTT. Translating it yields CSVVSLAEAFF. The chain has TRBV29-1 and TRBJ1-1; no reliable D call. CDR3 size: 11 residues. Germline CDR1 and CDR2: SQVTM and ANQGSEA. V gave up 4 bases and J gave up 11 bases, with 14 bases separating them.

The chain couples TRBV6-5 to TRBJ1-4, with D unclear. Germline V gene lookup returns CDR1 MNHEY and CDR2 SVGAGI. V was trimmed by 5 bases and J by 0 bases, leaving 7 bases between them. The CDR3 length is 14 residues. The CDR3 loop reads CASSVTATNEKLFF. Here the CDR3 DNA reads TGTGCCAGCAGTGTAACAGCAACTAATGAAAAACTGTTTTTT.

This clone was detected only a few times. The CDR3 DNA reads TGTGCCAGTAGTGGTTCGGGGGCAGCAATGAACACCGGGGAGCTGTTTTTT. It yields the protein CASSGSGAAMNTGELFF. The V gene is TRBV19, the J gene TRBJ2-2, with D perhaps TRBD1 or TRBD2 (6 bases each). Germline CDR1 reads LNHDA; CDR2 reads SQIVND (reference sequence). CDR3 length: 17 residues. The germline V and J ends were trimmed by 5 bases and 1 base, with 17 bases remaining between them.

The J gene is TRBJ2-5, the V gene TRBV9; 8 bases map to TRBD2. Losses at the gene ends were 1 base for V and 5 bases for J; bases not matched to a gene: 7. This CDR3 spans 15 amino acids. The germline V gene has CDR1 SGDLS and CDR2 YYNGEE. In nucleotides, the CDR3 is TGTGCCAGCAGCGTAAACAGCGGGGGAGGGGAGACCCAGTACTTC. This translates into CASSVNSGGGETQYF.

The sample holds a few counts of this clone. V gene TRBV7-9 combines with J gene TRBJ1-3; D is perhaps TRBD1 (5 bases). Germline V gene sequence: CDR1 SEHNR, CDR2 FQNEAQ (reference sequence). CDR3 length: 17 amino acids. The V gene lost 0 bases and the J gene lost 3 bases, with 15 bases spanning the gap. CDR3 region: CASSLARDPSFGNTIYF. The CDR3, as DNA: TGTGCCAGCAGCTTAGCCCGGGACCCAAGCTTTGGAAACACCATATATTTT.

This chain joins TRBV9 and TRBJ2-7; D not certain. Trimming removed 1 base from V and 6 bases from J, with 8 bases in between. The germline V gene encodes CDR1 SGDLS and CDR2 YYNGEE. The CDR3 spans 12 residues. The CDR3 DNA sequence: TGTGCCAGCAGCGTATATGCAGGCGAGCAGTACTTC. The encoded protein is CASSVYAGEQYF.

The rearrangement links TRBV7-9 to TRBJ1-5; D gene ambiguous. Trimming shortened V by 1 base and J by 7 bases, and 5 bases separated the two germline ends. Germline V CDR1 and CDR2: SEHNR, FQNEAQ (reference sequence). CDR3 size: 12 residues. The CDR3 here is CASSLETQPQHF. CDR3 bases: TGTGCCAGCAGCTTAGAGACCCAGCCCCAGCATTTT.

The chain uses TRBV19 and TRBJ2-6, with D perhaps matching TRBD1 (6 bases). Trimming shortened V by 5 bases and J by 4 bases, and 21 bases separated the two germline ends. This CDR3 region has 18 residues. CDR1 LNHDA and CDR2 SQIVND come from the germline V gene (reference sequence). CDR3 DNA sequence: TGTGCCAGTAGTCCAAGCCGGGACACGGAGACCGGGGCCAACGTCCTGACTTTC. This codes for CASSPSRDTETGANVLTF.

The sample holds one count of this clone. Different DNA sequences within this sample yield the same CDR3. The chain joins TRBV5-1 to TRBJ2-7; 8 nucleotides line up with TRBD1. The germline V gene encodes CDR1 SGHRS and CDR2 YFSETQ. Germline trimming cut 0 bases from V and 4 bases from J; bases unmatched to any gene: 3. This CDR3 comprises 14 residues. The CDR3 nucleotides read TGCGCCAGCAGCTTGGTCCAGGGGGCATACGAGCAGTACTTC. Amino acid sequence: CASSLVQGAYEQYF.

V gene TRBV7-2 combines with J gene TRBJ2-6, with D tentatively TRBD1 (5 bases). The V gene's germline CDR1 is SGHTA and CDR2 FQGNSA. CDR3 length: 15 amino acids. The V gene lost 4 bases and the J gene lost 0 bases, with 7 bases spanning the gap. DNA of the CDR3: TGTGCCAGCAGCTACAGGTACTCTGGGGCCAACGTCCTGACTTTC. As protein: CASSYRYSGANVLTF.

The J gene is TRBJ2-5, the V gene TRBV20-1; D is ambiguous. Germline-derived CDR1 and CDR2 are DFQATT and SNEGSKA (reference sequence). The CDR3 covers 10 residues. Trimming took 3 bases from V and 8 from J, leaving 7 bases between them. The CDR3 coding sequence is TGCAGTGCTAGTTCTGCCACCCAGTACTTC. Translation gives CSASSATQYF.

J is TRBJ2-2 and V is TRBV5-1, with a tentative D call TRBD2 (5 bases). The V and J ends lost 0 bases and 0 bases respectively, with 9 bases between them. From germline, CDR1 is SGHRS and CDR2 YFSETQ. The CDR3 loop spans 16 amino acids. For the CDR3, the DNA is TGCGCCAGCAGCTTGGCTCCGGGAACGAACACCGGGGAGCTGTTTTTT. It codes for CASSLAPGTNTGELFF.

This chain joins TRBV7-3 and TRBJ2-2, with 7 bases fitting TRBD2. Germline assignment: CDR1 SGHTA and CDR2 FQGTGA. V was pared by 3 bases and J by 1 base, with 5 bases of the junction left unmatched. The length of the CDR3 is 16 residues. CDR3 sequence: CASSFRAGLNTGELFF. In DNA form, the CDR3 reads TGTGCCAGCAGCTTTAGAGCGGGGCTGAACACCGGGGAGCTGTTTTTT.

The rearrangement links TRBV4-3 to TRBJ2-1; D is unclear. The CDR3 consists of 16 residues. The germline V gene has CDR1 LGHNA and CDR2 YSLEER. V was cut by 0 bases and J by 2 bases, with 11 bases left in between. The CDR3 nucleotides are TGCGCCAGCAGCCAAGATCGGGCCCACACCTACAATGAGCAGTTCTTC. Translating it yields CASSQDRAHTYNEQFF.

This chain joins TRBV18 and TRBJ2-5; a possible D gene is TRBD1 (6 bases). The CDR3 has 16 amino acids. V was pared by 4 bases and J by 5 bases, with 20 bases between. Germline CDR1 reads KGHSH; CDR2 reads LQKENI. The CDR3 bases are TGTGCCAGCTCACTCTGGACAGACCCCCTGGGGGAGACCCAGTACTTC. It yields the protein CASSLWTDPLGETQYF. Using reference TRBV18 and TRBJ2-5 for the parts outside the CDR3, the full variable domain is NAGVMQNPRHLVRRRGQEARLRCSPMKGHSHVYWYRQLPEEGLKFMVYLQKENIIDESGMPKERFSAEFPKEGPSILRIQQVVRGDSAAYFCASSLWTDPLGETQYFGPGTRLLVL.

This clone was counted between two and nine times. This chain connects TRBV2 to TRBJ2-7, with TRBD1 matching 7 bases. CDR1 and CDR2 (germline): SNHLY, FYNNEI. Unmatched junction bases numbered 10, after V lost 4 bases and J lost 7 bases. The CDR3 is 14 amino acids. The CDR3 sequence is CASSVTGTVSEQYF. The CDR3 DNA reads TGTGCCAGCAGTGTAACAGGGACAGTTTCTGAGCAGTACTTC.

This clone has only a few counts. The genes are TRBV9 and TRBJ1-1, with 7 bases lining up with TRBD1. The CDR3 contains 16 residues. Germline trimming cut 4 bases from V and 2 bases from J; bases unmatched to any gene: 11. The germline gives CDR1 SGDLS, CDR2 YYNGEE. DNA for the CDR3: TGTGCCAGCAGCAAGCGCCTCTGGGACAGTAACACTGAAGCTTTCTTT. Amino acid sequence: CASSKRLWDSNTEAFF.

This clone has a handful of counts. The V call is TRBV2, the J call TRBJ2-1; D is tentatively TRBD1 or TRBD2 (7 bases each). Per the germline V gene, CDR1 is SNHLY and CDR2 is FYNNEI. V was trimmed by 5 bases and J by 0 bases, leaving 23 bases between them. The length of the CDR3 is 19 residues. The CDR3 region is CASSQGFGGGGSSYNEQFF. The DNA of the CDR3 is TGTGCCAGCAGTCAAGGTTTTGGAGGGGGCGGGAGCTCCTACAATGAGCAGTTCTTC.

The chain combines TRBV7-2 with TRBJ1-2; no reliable D call. Germline CDR1 and CDR2: SGHTA and FQGNSA. V was shortened by 5 bases and J by 8 bases, with 18 bases between the two germline ends. CDR3 length: 14 residues. For the CDR3, the DNA is TGTGCCAGCAGCCCACCTAGGGCCCCGGCGGGCTACACCTTC. Translation gives CASSPPRAPAGYTF.

This clone was detected a few times. The same CDR3 also results from other DNA sequences found in this sample. The chain links TRBV4-3 to TRBJ2-3; the D is unclear. V dropped 1 base and J dropped 6 bases, with 5 bases sitting between them. The germline gives CDR1 LGHNA, CDR2 YSLEER. The CDR3 consists of 12 residues. The CDR3 loop is CASSQGGDTQYF. CDR3 DNA: TGCGCCAGCAGCCAAGGTGGGGATACGCAGTATTTT.

This chain joins TRBV4-1 and TRBJ2-2; D might be TRBD2 (6 bases). Germline lookup yields CDR1 MGHRA and CDR2 YSYEKL. Trimming removed 0 bases at V and 3 bases at J, with 11 bases between. The CDR3 length is 16 residues. The CDR3 loop reads CASSQDPRGYTGELFF. The CDR3 region has the DNA TGCGCCAGCAGCCAAGATCCACGGGGGTACACCGGGGAGCTGTTTTTT.